The rows below give T cell receptor beta chains drawn from one sample of a study of OX40 agonist ivuxolimab in advanced cancers. TCRdb keeps only in-frame clones here, not all; method: immunoSEQ multiplex PCR. The sample contains some 62,000 clones, under 95% of which appear only once. The sample in question was CD4+ or CD8+ T cells sorted from blood, obtained in a trial of the OX40 agonist ivuxolimab. The receptor source for this set is an adult with an advanced solid tumor such as melanoma, head and neck, liver or kidney cancer. Each CDR3 is given with its conserved first and last residue. The order of the fields is D gene, J gene, clone size, V gene, CDR3 DNA, CDR3 protein. The D gene is left open where the match is weak. The size entry is marked missing in some rows and otherwise reads once, few, many or a size class.

NA | TRBJ2-7 | NA | TRBV6-1 | TGTGCCAGCGACCCGGGTTCCTACGAGCAGTACTTC | CASDPGSYEQYF
TRBD1 | TRBJ2-5 | NA | TRBV7-7 | TGTGCCAGCAGCTTAGGACAGGGATCGGGAGAGACCCAGTACTTC | CASSLGQGSGETQYF
TRBD1 | TRBJ1-4 | NA | TRBV4-1 | TGCGCCAGCAGCCCCCCAGGGACAGGTCTCGGTCGTGAAAAACTGTTTTTT | CASSPPGTGLGREKLFF
NA | TRBJ2-1 | NA | TRBV9 | TGTGCCAGCAGCGTAGATTCAACTCTTTACAATGAGCAGTTCTTC | CASSVDSTLYNEQFF
TRBD1 | TRBJ2-1 | NA | TRBV15 | TGTGCCACCAGCAGCAATTCCGGGACAGGACACTCTGGAGGGCAGTTCTTC | CATSSNSGTGHSGGQFF
NA | TRBJ1-5 | NA | TRBV19 | TGTGCCAGTAGTATCGTGGCGGATCAGCCCCAGCATTTT | CASSIVADQPQHF
NA | TRBJ1-1 | NA | TRBV4-2 | TGTGCCAGCAGCCAAGTAATTAACGGAGGCACTGAAGCTTTCTTT | CASSQVINGGTEAFF
NA | TRBJ2-7 | NA | TRBV6-1 | TGTGCCAGCAGTTCACACAGGGTTACCTACGAGCAGTACTTC | CASSSHRVTYEQYF
NA | TRBJ2-1 | NA | TRBV9 | TGTGCCAGCAGCGGAGGGGACAATGAGCAGTTCTTC | CASSGGDNEQFF
TRBD2 | TRBJ2-1 | few | TRBV7-2 | TGTGCCAGCGCATCCCCTCGAACCGGGACTAGCGGCTCCGAGCAGTTCTTC | CASASPRTGTSGSEQFF
TRBD2 | TRBJ2-7 | NA | TRBV6-1 | TGTGCCAGCACGGGGGGCTACGAGCAGTACTTC | CASTGGYEQYF
NA | TRBJ2-7 | NA | TRBV7-9 | TGTGCCAGCAGCCCCAGAAACGACGACGAGCAGTACTTC | CASSPRNDDEQYF
NA | TRBJ2-7 | NA | TRBV7-8 | TGTGCCAGCAGCTTAGCGCTCGGACCCAATATGCCCTACGAGCAGTACTTC | CASSLALGPNMPYEQYF
TRBD1 | TRBJ2-5 | NA | TRBV10-3 | TGTGCCATCAGTGATGCCGGGACAGGTCGCTTGGGGACCCAGTACTTC | CAISDAGTGRLGTQYF
NA | TRBJ2-3 | NA | TRBV9 | TGTGCCAGCAGCGTACTAGTGGCAGATACGCAGTATTTT | CASSVLVADTQYF
NA | TRBJ1-2 | NA | TRBV5-8 | TGTGCCAGCAGCTTGCTCATTGTTTCCGTTGGTGGCTACACCTTC | CASSLLIVSVGGYTF
TRBD2 | TRBJ2-5 | once | TRBV7-7 | TGTGCCAGCAGCTTAGAGATAGCGGGAGTTGGATTAGAGACCCAGTACTTC | CASSLEIAGVGLETQYF
TRBD1 | TRBJ2-7 | NA | TRBV7-9 | TGTGCCAGCAGCTCCAGGGGGTCTTCTCTCTACGAGCAGTACTTC | CASSSRGSSLYEQYF
TRBD2 | TRBJ2-2 | NA | TRBV6-5 | TGTGCCAGCAGTGGACTAGCGGGAACCGGGGAGCTGTTTTTT | CASSGLAGTGELFF
NA | TRBJ2-1 | NA | TRBV4-1 | TGCGCCAGCAGCCAAGCAGATCTAATTTACAATGAGCAGTTCTTC | CASSQADLIYNEQFF
NA | TRBJ1-4 | NA | TRBV27 | TGTGCCAGCAGTCCGAAAACAGGGATTTCTAATGAAAAACTGTTTTTT | CASSPKTGISNEKLFF
NA | TRBJ1-3 | NA | TRBV12-5 | TGTGCTAGTGGTTTGGTACTGACAGCGAGCTCTGGAAACACCATATATTTT | CASGLVLTASSGNTIYF
NA | TRBJ2-7 | NA | TRBV10-2 | TGCGCCAGCAACGGGGGTACCTACGAGCAGTACTTC | CASNGGTYEQYF
TRBD1 | TRBJ1-2 | NA | TRBV19 | TGTGCCAGTAGTATAGACAGGGGGCGAGTGGGCTACACCTTC | CASSIDRGRVGYTF
NA | TRBJ1-4 | NA | TRBV5-4 | TGTGCCAGCAGCTTCGAGGAAAAACTGTTTTTT | CASSFEEKLFF
TRBD1 | TRBJ1-5 | once | TRBV19 | TGTGCCAGTAGTGCCAGGGGGACCAATCAGCCCCAGCATTTT | CASSARGTNQPQHF
TRBD2 | TRBJ2-5 | NA | TRBV19 | TGTGCCAGTAGTATCCCGACTAGCGGGGAGGAGACCCAGTACTTC | CASSIPTSGEETQYF